This T cell receptor beta chain appears in the sequencing data of a study of control samples from healthy donors and cancer patients. The CDR3 covers 15 residues. V shed 3 bases and J shed 4 bases, with 15 bases lying between them. Germline V gene lookup returns CDR1 KGHSH and CDR2 LQKENI. Here immunoSEQ multiplex PCR was the method, and the copy in TCRdb shows in-frame clones only, minus some. Found here are some 120,000 clones, around 86% of them singletons; the top ten hold over 6.5%. The count of this clone is one. The chain uses TRBV18 and TRBJ1-1; D unresolved. The specimen sequenced was blood. This receptor was identified in a man aged 35 to 55 in good health. CDR3 nucleotides: TGTGCCAGCTCACCCCCGCGAGCTATTGGCACTGAAGCTTTCTTT. Encoded protein: CASSPPRAIGTEAFF.